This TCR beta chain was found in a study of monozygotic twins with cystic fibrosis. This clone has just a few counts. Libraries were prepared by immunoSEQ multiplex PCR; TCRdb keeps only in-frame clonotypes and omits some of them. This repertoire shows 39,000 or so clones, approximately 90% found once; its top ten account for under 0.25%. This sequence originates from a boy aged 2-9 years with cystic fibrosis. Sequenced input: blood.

The CDR3 DNA is TGTGCCAGGCGATTGGGGGAGCAGCCCCAGCATTTT. Residues: CARRLGEQPQHF. The gene calls are TRBV19 and TRBJ1-5; weak D call: TRBD1 (5 bases). CDR3 length: 12 amino acids. Germline CDR1 is LNHDA and CDR2 is SQIVND (reference sequence). Trimming shortened V by 9 bases and J by 7 bases, and 13 bases separated the two germline ends. Full variable domain (rest looked up from reference TRBV19 and TRBJ1-5): DGGITQSPKYLFRKEGQNVTLSCEQNLNHDAMYWYRQDPGQGLRLIYYSQIVNDFQKGDIAEGYSVSREKKESFPLTVTSAQKNPTAFYLCARRLGEQPQHFGDGTRLSIL.